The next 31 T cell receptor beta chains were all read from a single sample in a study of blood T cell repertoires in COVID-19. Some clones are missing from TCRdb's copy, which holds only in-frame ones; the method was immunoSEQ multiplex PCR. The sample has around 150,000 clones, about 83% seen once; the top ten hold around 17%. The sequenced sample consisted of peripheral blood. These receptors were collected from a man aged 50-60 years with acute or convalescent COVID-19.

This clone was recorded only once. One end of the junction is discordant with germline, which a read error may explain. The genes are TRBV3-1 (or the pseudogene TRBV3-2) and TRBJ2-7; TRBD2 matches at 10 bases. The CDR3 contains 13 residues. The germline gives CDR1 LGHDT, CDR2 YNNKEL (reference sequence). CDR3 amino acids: CASSPQTSGHPDF. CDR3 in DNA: TGTGCCAGCAGCCCCCAGACTAGCGGGCACCCAGACTTC.

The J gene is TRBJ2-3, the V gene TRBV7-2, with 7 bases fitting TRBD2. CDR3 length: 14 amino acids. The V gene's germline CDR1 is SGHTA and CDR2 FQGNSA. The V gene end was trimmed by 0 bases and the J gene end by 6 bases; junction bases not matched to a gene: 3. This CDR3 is CASSLAGGLDTQYF. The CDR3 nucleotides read TGTGCCAGCAGCTTAGCGGGGGGGTTGGATACGCAGTATTTT. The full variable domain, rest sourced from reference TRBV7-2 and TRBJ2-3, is GAGVSQSPSNKVTEKGKDVELRCDPISGHTALYWYRQSLGQGLEFLIYFQGNSAPDKSGLPSDRFSAERTGGSVSTLTIQRTQQEDSAVYLCASSLAGGLDTQYFGPGTRLTVL.

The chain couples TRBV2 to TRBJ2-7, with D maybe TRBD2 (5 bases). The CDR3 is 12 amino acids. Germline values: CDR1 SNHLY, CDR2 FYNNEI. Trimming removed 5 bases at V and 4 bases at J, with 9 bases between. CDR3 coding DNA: TGTGCCAGCAGTTTCCTAGCTTACGAGCAGTACGTC. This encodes CASSFLAYEQYV.

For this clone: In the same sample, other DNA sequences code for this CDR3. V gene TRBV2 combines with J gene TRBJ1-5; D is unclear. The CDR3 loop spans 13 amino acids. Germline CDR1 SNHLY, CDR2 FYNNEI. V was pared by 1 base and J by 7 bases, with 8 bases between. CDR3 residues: CASSEGGGQPQHF. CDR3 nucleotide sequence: TGTGCCAGCAGTGAAGGGGGAGGCCAGCCCCAGCATTTT.

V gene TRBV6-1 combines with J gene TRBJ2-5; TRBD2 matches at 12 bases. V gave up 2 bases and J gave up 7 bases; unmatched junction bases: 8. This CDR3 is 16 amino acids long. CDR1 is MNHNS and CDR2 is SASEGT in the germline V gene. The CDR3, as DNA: TGTGCCAGCAGTGAACGTACTAGCGGGGGGCAGGGGACCCAGTACTTC. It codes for CASSERTSGGQGTQYF.

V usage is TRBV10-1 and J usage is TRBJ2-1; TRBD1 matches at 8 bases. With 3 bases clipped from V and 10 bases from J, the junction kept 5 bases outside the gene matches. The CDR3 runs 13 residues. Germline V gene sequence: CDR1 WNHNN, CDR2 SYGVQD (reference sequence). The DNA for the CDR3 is TGCGCCAGCAGTGAACTCCGACAGGGGGAGCAGTTCTTC. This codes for CASSELRQGEQFF.

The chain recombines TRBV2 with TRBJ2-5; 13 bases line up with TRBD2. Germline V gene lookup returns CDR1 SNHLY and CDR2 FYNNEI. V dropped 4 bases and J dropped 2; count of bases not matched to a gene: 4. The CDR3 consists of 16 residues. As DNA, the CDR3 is TGTGCCAGCAGTGTGACTAGCGGGGGGAATCAAGAGACCCAGTACTTC. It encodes CASSVTSGGNQETQYF.

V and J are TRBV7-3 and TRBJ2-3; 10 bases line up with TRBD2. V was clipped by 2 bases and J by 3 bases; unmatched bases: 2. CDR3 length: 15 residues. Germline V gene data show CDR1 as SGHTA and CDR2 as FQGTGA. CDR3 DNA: TGTGCCAGCAGCTTACTAGCGGGGGAAACAGATACGCAGTATTTT. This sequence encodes CASSLLAGETDTQYF.

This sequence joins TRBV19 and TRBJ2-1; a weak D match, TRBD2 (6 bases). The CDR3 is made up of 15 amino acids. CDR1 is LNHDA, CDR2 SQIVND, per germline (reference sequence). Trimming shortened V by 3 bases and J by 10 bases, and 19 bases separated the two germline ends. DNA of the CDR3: TGTGCCAGTAGTATCGCGACTAGAGGTTTATCAGAGCAGTTCTTC. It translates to CASSIATRGLSEQFF.

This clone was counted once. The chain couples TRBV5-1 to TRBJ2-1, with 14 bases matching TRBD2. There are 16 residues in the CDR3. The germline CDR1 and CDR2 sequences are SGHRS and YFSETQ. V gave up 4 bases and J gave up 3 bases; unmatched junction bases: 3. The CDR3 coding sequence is TGCGCCAGCAGCGCCGGGACTAGCGGGGGCTACAATGAGCAGTTCTTC. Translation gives CASSAGTSGGYNEQFF.

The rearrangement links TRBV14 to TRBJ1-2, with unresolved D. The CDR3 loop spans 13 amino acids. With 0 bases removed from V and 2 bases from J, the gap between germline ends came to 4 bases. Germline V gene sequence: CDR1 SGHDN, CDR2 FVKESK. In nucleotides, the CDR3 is TGTGCCAGCAGCCAAGAGTTAAACTATGGCTACACCTTC. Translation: CASSQELNYGYTF.

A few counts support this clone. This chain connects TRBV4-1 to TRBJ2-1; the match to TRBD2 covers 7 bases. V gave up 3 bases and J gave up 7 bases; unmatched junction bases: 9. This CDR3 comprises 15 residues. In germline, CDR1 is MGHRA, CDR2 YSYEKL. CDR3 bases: TGCGCCAGCAGCCAGACTACGGGGGGAGGGAATGAGCAGTTCTTC. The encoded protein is CASSQTTGGGNEQFF.

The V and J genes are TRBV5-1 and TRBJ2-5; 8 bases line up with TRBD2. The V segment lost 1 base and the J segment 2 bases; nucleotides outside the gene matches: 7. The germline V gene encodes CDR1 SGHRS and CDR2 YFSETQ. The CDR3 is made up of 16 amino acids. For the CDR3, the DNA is TGCGCCAGCAGCTTGTCTGGAGCGGGGGAACAAGAGACCCAGTACTTC. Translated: CASSLSGAGEQETQYF.

CDR3 in DNA: TGTGCCAGCAGCACAAAAAGTGAGCAGTTCTTC. Translation: CASSTKSEQFF. The chain links TRBV3-1 (or the pseudogene TRBV3-2) to TRBJ2-1; no clear D gene. CDR1 is LGHDT and CDR2 is YNNKEL in the germline V gene (reference sequence). V was cut by 5 bases and J by 9 bases, with 8 bases left in between. This CDR3 is built from 11 residues.

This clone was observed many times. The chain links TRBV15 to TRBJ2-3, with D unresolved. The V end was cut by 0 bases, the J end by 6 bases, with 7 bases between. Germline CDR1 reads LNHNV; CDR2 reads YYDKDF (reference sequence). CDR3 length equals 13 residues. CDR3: CATSRDYSDTQYF. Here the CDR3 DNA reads TGTGCCACCAGCAGAGATTACAGTGATACGCAGTATTTT.

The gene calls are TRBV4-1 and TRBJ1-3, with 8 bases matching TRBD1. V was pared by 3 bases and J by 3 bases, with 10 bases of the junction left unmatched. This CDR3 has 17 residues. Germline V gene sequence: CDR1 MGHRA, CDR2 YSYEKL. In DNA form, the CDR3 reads TGCGCCAGCAGCCAGTACGACTCCGGGACAGGTGGAAACACCATATATTTT. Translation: CASSQYDSGTGGNTIYF.

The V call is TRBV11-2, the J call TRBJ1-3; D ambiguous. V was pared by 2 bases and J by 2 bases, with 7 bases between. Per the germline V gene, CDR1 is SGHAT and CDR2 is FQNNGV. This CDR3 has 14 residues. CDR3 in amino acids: CASSLSVAGNTIYF. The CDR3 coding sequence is TGTGCCAGCAGCTTATCCGTCGCTGGAAACACCATATATTTT.

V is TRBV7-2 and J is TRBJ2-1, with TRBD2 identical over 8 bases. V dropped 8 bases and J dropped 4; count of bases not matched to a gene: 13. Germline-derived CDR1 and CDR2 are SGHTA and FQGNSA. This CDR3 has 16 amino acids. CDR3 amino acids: CASVITGGGSYNEQFF. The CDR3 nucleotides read TGTGCCAGCGTCATAACCGGCGGGGGGAGTTACAATGAGCAGTTCTTC.

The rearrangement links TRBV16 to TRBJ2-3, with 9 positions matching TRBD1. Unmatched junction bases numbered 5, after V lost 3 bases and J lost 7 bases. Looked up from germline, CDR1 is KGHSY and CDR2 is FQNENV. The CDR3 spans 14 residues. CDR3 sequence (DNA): TGTGCCAGCAGCCACCCGGACAGGGGTAATACGCAGTATTTT. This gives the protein CASSHPDRGNTQYF.

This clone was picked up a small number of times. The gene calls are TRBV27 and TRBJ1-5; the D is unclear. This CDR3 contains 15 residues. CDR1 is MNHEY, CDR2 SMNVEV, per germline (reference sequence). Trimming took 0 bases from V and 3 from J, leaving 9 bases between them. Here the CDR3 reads CASSLSGYNNQPQHF. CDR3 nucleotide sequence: TGTGCCAGCAGTTTATCGGGCTACAACAATCAGCCCCAGCATTTT.

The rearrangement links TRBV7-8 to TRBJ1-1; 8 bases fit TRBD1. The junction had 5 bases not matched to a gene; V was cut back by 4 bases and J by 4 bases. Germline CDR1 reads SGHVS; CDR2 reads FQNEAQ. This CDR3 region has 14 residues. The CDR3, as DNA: TGTGCCAGCAGCTCAGGGGGCAGTAGCACTGAAGCTTTCTTT. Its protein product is CASSSGGSSTEAFF.

The CDR3 here is CASSLNGYEQYF. As DNA, the CDR3 is TGTGCCAGCAGTTTGAACGGGTACGAGCAGTACTTC. V usage is TRBV2 and J usage is TRBJ2-7; no definite D call. The germline gives CDR1 SNHLY, CDR2 FYNNEI. The CDR3 has 12 residues. Trimming stripped 5 bases from V and 4 bases from J, with 9 bases between.

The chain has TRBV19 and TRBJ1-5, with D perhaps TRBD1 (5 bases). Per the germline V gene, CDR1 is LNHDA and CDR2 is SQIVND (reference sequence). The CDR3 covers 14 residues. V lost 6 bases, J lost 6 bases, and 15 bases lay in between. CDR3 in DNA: TGTGCCAGTAGCCCAGCAGGGTCTGGTCAGCCCCAGCATTTT. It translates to CASSPAGSGQPQHF.

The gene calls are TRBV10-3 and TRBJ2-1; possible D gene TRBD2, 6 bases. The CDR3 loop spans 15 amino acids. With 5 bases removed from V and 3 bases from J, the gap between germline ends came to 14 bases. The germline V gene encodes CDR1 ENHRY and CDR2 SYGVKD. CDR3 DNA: TGTGCCATCAGTCCCACGGGGGAGAACTACAATGAGCAGTTCTTC. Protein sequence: CAISPTGENYNEQFF.

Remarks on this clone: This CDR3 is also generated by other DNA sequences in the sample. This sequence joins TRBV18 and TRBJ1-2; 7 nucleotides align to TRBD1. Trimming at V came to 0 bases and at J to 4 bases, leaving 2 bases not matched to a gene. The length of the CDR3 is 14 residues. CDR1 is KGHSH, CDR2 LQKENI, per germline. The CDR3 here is CASSPPGGGYGYTF. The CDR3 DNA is TGTGCCAGCTCACCACCAGGGGGCGGCTATGGCTACACCTTC.

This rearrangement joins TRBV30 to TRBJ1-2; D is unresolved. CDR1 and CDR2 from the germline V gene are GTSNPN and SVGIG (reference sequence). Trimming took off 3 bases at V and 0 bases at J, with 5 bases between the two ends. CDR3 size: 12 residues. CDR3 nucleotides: TGTGCCTGGAGCTCGGCTAACTATGGCTACACCTTC. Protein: CAWSSANYGYTF.

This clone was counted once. CDR3 nucleotide sequence: TGCAGCGTTGTACCCAGGGTCGGGGGCAAAAACATTCAGTACTTC. This sequence encodes CSVVPRVGGKNIQYF. This chain links TRBV29-1 with TRBJ2-4, with D possibly being TRBD2 (6 bases). Germline CDR1 reads SQVTM; CDR2 reads ANQGSEA. CDR3 length equals 15 residues. Trimming removed 4 bases from V and 3 bases from J, with 16 bases in between. Full variable domain (remainder filled in from reference TRBV29-1 and TRBJ2-4): SAVISQKPSRDICQRGTSLTIQCQVDSQVTMMFWYRQQPGQSLTLIATANQGSEATYESGFVIDKFPISRPNLTFSTLTVSNMSPEDSSIYLCSVVPRVGGKNIQYFGAGTRLSVL.

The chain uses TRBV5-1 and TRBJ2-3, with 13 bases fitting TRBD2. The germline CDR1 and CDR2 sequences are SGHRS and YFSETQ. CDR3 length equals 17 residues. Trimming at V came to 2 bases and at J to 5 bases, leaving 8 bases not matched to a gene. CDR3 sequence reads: CASSLTSGGAMGDTQYF. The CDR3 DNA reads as TGCGCCAGCAGCTTAACTAGCGGGGGGGCAATGGGAGATACGCAGTATTTT.

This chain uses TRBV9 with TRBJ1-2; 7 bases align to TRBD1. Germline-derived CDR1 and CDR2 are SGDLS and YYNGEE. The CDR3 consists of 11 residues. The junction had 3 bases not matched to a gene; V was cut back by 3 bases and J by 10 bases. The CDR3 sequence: CASSGQGVYTF. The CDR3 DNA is TGTGCCAGCAGCGGACAGGGTGTCTACACCTTC.

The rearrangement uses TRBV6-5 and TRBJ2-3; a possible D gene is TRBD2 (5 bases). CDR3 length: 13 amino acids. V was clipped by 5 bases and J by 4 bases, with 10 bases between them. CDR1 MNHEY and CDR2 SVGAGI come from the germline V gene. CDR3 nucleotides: TGTGCCAGCAGTCGGGAAGGCCCAGATACGCAGTATTTT. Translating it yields CASSREGPDTQYF.

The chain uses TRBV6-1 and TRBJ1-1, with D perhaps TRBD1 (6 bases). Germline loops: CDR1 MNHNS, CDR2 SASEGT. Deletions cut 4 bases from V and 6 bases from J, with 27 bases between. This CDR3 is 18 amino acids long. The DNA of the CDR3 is TGTGCCAGCAGTGTCCCCGTAAGGGGGGGGAAGGGGACCCCTGAAGCTTTCTTT. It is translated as CASSVPVRGGKGTPEAFF.